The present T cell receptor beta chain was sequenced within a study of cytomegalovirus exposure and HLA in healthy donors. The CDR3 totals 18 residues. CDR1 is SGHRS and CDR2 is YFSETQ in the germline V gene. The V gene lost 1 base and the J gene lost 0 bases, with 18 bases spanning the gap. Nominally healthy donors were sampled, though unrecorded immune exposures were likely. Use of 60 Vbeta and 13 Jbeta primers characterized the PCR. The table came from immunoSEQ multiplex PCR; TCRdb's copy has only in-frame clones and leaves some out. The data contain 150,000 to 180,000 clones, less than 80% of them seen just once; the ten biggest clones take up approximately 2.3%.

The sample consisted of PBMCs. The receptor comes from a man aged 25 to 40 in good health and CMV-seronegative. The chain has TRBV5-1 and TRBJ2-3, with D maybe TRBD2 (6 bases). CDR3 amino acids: CASSLKDGPGTSTDTQYF. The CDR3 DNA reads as TGCGCCAGCAGCTTGAAGGATGGGCCAGGGACTAGCACAGATACGCAGTATTTT.